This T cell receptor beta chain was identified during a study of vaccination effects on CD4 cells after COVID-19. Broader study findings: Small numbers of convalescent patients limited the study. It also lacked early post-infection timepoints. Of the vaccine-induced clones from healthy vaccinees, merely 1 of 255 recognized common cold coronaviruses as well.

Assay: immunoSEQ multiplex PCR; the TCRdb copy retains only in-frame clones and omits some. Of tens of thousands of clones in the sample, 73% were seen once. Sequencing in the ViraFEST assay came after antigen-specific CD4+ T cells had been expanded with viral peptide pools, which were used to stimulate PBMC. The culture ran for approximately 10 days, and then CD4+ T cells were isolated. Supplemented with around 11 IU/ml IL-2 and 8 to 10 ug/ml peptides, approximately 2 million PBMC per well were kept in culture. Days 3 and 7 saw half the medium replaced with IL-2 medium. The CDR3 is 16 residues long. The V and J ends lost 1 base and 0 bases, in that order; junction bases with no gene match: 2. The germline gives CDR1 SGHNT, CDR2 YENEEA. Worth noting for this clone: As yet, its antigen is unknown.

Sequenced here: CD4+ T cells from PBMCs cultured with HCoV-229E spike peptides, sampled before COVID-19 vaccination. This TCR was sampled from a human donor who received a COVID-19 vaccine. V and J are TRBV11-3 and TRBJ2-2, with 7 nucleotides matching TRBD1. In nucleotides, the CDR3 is TGTGCCAGCAGCTTAGGAGGGACAGCGAACACCGGGGAGCTGTTTTTT. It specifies CASSLGGTANTGELFF.